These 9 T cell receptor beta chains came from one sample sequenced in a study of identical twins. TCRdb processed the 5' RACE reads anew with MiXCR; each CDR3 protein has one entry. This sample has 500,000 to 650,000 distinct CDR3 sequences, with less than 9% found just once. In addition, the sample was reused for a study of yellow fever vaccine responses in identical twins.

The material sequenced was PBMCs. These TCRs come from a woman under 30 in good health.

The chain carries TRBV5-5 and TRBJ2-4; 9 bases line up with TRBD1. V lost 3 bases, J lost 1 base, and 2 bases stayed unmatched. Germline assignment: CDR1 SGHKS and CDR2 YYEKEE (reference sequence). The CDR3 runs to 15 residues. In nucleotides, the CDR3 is TGTGCCAGCAGCTGGGGGACAGGGGCCAAAAACATTCAGTACTTC. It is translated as CASSWGTGAKNIQYF.

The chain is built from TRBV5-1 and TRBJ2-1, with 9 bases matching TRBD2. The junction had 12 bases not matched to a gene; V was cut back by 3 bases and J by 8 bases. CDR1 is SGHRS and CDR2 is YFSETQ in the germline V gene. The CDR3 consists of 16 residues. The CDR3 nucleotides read TGCGCCAGCAGCTCAGGAGGGACTAGCAATATCTATGAGCAGTTCTTC. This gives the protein CASSSGGTSNIYEQFF.

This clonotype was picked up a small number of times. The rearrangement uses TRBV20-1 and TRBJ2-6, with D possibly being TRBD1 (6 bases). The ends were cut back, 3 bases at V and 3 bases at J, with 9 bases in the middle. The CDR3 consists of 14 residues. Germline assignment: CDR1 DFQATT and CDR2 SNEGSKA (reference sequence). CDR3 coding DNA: TGCAGTGCTAGGTGGGGGCGTGGGGCCAACGTCCTGACTTTC. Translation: CSARWGRGANVLTF.

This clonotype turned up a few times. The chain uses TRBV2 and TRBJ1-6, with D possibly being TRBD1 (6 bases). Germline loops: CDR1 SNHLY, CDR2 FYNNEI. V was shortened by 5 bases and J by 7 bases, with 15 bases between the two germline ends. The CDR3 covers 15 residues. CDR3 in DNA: TGTGCCAGCAGTAGACAGGACCAGGGGAATTCACCCCTCCACTTT. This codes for CASSRQDQGNSPLHF.

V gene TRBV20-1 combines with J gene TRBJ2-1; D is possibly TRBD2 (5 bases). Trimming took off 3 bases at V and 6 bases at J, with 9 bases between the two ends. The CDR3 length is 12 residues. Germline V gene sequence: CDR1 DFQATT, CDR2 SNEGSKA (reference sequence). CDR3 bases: TGCAGTGCTAGTATAGGAGGCAATGAGCAGTTCTTC. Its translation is CSASIGGNEQFF.

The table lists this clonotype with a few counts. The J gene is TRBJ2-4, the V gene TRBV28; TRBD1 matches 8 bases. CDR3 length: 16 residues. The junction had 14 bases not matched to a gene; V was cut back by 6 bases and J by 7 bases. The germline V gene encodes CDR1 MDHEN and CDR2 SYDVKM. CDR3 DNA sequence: TGTGCCAGCAGCTCAGACGGGACAGGTGATAAGAACATTCAGTACTTC. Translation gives CASSSDGTGDKNIQYF.

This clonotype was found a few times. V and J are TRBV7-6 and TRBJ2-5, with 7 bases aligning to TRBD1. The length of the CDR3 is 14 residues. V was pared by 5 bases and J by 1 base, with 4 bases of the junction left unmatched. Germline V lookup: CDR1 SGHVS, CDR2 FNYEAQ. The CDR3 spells CASSKGTAQETQYF. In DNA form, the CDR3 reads TGTGCCAGCAGCAAAGGGACAGCCCAAGAGACCCAGTACTTC.

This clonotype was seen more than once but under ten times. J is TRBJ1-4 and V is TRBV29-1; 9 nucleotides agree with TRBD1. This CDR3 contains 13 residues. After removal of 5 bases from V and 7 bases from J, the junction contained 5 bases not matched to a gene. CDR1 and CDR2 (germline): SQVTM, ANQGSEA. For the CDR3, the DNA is TGCAGCGTTTCAGGACAGGGGAGTGAAAAACTGTTTTTT. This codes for CSVSGQGSEKLFF.

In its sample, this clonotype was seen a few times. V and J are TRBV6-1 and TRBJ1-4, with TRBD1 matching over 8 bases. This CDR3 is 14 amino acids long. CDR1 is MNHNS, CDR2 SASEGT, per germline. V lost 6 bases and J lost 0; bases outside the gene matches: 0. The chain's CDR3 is CASRGQATNEKLFF. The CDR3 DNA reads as TGTGCCAGCAGGGGACAGGCAACTAATGAAAAACTGTTTTTT.